This TCR beta chain was sequenced for a study of blood T cell repertoires in COVID-19 (dated by TCRdb to between 2020 and 2021). Notes on the research overall: Samples covering the acute and convalescent phases of COVID-19 were provided by collaborators in the United States, Italy and Spain. A de-identified subject ID, COVID-19 status, age in years and sex were almost always included in the sample metadata. The dataset comprised deeply sampled blood TCRbeta repertoires from subjects exposed to, actively infected with, or recovered from COVID-19. Where available, HLA class I and class II types were taken from metadata supplied by the sample provider and were not determined by assay-based typing. A freely available public database, intended as a resource for researchers studying the immune response to SARS-CoV-2, is where the repertoires were released. Samples were obtained from the ongoing ImmuneRACE study (first 160 participants) and from approximately 1,200 subjects provided by 6 global collaborators. The prospective study material was composed of cDNA or gDNA derived from T cells, B-cell-depleted T cells, or PBMCs. Results and caveats for the whole study, not just this receptor: The quantity of clinical and demographic metadata differed by source and by participant and was supplied without curation.

Ends trimmed: V by 7 bases, J by 3 bases; bases unmatched to a gene: 5. Including cysteine and phenylalanine, the CDR3 has 14 amino acids. CDR3 DNA only is kept here, 42 bases in frame from base 1. CDR1 MNHEY and CDR2 SMNVEV were looked up in the germline V gene (reference sequence). The immunoSEQ Assay, a bias-controlled multiplex PCR, was used to amplify TCRbeta CDR3 regions from genomic DNA. Per the original workflow: Within the assay, amplification of reference gene primers was used to estimate how many nucleated cells each sample contained. Sequence reads were collapsed and filtered to measure the absolute abundance of every unique TCRbeta CDR3 rearrangement. For each sample, productive Simpson clonality was calculated as the square root of Simpson's diversity index over productive rearrangements. This is the immuneACCESS table as TCRdb keeps it, with only in-frame sequences that have V and J called. A part of the clones is gone; compared with another copy, unresolved V genes explain less than half, and the rest is unexplained. Clonal size and the V and J genes are those of that table, whereas D and trimming came from the DNA. Within this sample are some 380,000 clones, with 90% of them counted one time only. 6% to 7.5% of the sample comes from the top ten.

In the case of this clone: The target of this receptor is not known. Base qualities are not at hand, and no much larger clone is one base apart.

The collaborating institutions used their own protocols to collect whole blood in K2EDTA tubes. For TCRbeta analysis, collaborators shipped samples as frozen whole blood, isolated PBMCs, or DNA extracted from either of those sample types. The sequenced sample consisted of peripheral blood. The chain was built from TRBV27 and TRBJ2-7; 11 central bases correspond to TRBD2. This clonotype was obtained from a man aged 18-30 years with active or convalescent COVID-19. The DNA sequence is given as TGTGCCAGCAAAGCTAGCGGGGGGATCTACGAGCAGTACTTC. This encodes CASKASGGIYEQYF.